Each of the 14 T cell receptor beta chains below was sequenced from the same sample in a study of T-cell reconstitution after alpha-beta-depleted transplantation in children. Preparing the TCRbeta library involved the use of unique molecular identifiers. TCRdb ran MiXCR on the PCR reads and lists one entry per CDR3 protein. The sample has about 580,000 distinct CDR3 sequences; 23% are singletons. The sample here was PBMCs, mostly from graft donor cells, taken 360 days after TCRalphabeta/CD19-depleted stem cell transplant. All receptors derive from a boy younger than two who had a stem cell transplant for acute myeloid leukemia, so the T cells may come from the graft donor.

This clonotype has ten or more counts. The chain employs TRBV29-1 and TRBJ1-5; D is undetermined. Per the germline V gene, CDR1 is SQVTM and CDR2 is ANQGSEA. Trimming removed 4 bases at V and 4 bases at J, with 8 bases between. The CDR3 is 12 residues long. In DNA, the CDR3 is TGCAGCGTTGTTGCGGGGAATCAGCCCCAGCATTTT. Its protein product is CSVVAGNQPQHF.

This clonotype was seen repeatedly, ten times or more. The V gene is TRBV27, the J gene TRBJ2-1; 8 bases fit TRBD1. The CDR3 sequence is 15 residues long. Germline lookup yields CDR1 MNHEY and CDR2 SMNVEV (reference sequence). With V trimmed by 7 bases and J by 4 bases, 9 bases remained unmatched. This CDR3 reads CASTLDRGPYNEQFF. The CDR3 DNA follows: TGTGCCAGCACCCTAGACAGGGGACCTTACAATGAGCAGTTCTTC.

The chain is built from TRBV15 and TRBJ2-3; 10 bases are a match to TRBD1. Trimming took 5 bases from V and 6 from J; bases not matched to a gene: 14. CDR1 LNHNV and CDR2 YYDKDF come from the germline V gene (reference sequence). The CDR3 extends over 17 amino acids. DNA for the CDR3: TGTGCCACCAGCGTAAGACAGGGGGCGCGAGTATCCGATACGCAGTATTTT. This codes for CATSVRQGARVSDTQYF.

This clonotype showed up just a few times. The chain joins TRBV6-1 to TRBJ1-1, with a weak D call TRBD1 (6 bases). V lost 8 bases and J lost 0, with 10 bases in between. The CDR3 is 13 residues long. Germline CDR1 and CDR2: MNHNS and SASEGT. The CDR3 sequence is CASFDRMNTEAFF. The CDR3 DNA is TGTGCCAGCTTCGACAGGATGAACACTGAAGCTTTCTTT.

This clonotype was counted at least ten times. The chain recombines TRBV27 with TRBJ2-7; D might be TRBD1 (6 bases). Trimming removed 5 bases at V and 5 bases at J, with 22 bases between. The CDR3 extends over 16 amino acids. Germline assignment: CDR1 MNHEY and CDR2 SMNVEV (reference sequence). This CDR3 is CASSRIMVTGVNEQYF. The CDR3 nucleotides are TGTGCCAGCAGTCGTATCATGGTGACAGGAGTCAACGAGCAGTACTTC.

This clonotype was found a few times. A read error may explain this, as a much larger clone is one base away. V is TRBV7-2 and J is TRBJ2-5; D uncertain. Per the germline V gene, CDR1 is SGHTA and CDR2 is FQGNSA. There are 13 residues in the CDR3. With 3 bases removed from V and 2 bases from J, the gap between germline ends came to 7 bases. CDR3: CASSFPLQETQYF. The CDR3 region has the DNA TGTGCCAGCAGCTTCCCGTTACAAGAGACCCAGTACTTC.

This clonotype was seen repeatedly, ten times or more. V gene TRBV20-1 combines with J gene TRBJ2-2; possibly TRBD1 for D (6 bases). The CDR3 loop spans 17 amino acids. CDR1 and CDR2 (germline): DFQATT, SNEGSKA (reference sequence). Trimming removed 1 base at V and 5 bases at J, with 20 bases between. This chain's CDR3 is CSARVAIGQGITGELFF. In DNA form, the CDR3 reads TGCAGTGCTAGAGTGGCGATTGGGCAGGGGATAACCGGGGAGCTGTTTTTT.

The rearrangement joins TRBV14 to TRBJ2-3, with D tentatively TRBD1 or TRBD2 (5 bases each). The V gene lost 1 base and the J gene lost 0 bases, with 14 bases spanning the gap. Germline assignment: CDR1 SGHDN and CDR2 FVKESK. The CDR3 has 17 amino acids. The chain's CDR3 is CASSQVRGGPSTDTQYF. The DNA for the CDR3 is TGTGCCAGCAGCCAAGTGAGGGGCGGACCTAGCACAGATACGCAGTATTTT.

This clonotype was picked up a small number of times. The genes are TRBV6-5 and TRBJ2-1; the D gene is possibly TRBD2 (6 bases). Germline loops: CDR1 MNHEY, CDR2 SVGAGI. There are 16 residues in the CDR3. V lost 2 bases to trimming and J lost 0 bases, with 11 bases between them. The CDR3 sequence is CASSYGDGSSYNEQFF. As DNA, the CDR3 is TGTGCCAGCAGTTACGGGGACGGGAGCTCCTACAATGAGCAGTTCTTC.

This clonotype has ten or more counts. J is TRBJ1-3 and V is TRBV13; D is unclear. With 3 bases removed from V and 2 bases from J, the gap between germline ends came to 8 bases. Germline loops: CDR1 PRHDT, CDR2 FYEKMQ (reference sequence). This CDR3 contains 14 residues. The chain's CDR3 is CASSFRTAGNTIYF. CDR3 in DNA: TGTGCCAGCAGCTTTAGAACAGCTGGAAACACCATATATTTT.

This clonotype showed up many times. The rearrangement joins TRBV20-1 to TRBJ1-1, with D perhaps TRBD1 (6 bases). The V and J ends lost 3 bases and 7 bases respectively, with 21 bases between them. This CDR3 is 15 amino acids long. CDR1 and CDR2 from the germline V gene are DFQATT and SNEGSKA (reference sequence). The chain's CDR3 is CSASQGMLNWVEAFF. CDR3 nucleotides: TGCAGTGCTAGCCAGGGGATGCTAAATTGGGTTGAAGCTTTCTTT.

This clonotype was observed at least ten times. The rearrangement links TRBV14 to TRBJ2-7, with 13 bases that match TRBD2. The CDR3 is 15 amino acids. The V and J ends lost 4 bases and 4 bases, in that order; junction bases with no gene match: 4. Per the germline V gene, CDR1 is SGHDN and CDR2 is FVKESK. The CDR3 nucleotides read TGTGCCAGCAGCCCCACTAGCGGGGGGGTATACGAGCAGTACTTC. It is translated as CASSPTSGGVYEQYF.

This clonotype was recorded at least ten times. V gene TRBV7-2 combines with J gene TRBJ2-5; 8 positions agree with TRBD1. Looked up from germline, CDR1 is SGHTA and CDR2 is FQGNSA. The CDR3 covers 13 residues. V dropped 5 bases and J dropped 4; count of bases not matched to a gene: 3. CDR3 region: CASSTGQGETQYF. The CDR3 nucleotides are TGTGCCAGCAGCACCGGACAGGGAGAGACCCAGTACTTC.

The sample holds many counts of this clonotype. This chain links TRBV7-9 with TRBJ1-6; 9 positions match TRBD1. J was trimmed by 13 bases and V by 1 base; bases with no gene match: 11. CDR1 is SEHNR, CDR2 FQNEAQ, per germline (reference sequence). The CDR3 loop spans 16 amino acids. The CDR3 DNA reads TGTGCCAGCAGCTTAGGGGGACAGGGCCCCCTTTGGCCCCTCCACTTT. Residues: CASSLGGQGPLWPLHF.